This entry lists 21 T cell receptor beta chains sequenced from one sample in a study of Ad26.COV2.S vaccination and SARS-CoV-2 variants. Measured with immunoSEQ multiplex PCR; TCRdb has only the in-frame clones, and not every one. Among about 350,000 clones listed, about 88% were seen once. As to treatment: about 20 received Ad26.COV2.S at low or high dose, single or two shots; about five received placebo; per-sample allocation not given. Samples analyzed were those drawn on day 63 after the first vaccine or placebo injection. The sample in question was peripheral blood, obtained in a trial of Ad26.COV2.S vaccine versus placebo. Every receptor here comes from a person between 18 and 59 years old who received the Ad26.COV2.S COVID-19 vaccine or a placebo.

The chain couples TRBV4-3 to TRBJ2-6, with TRBD1 matching over 9 bases. Losses at the gene ends were 4 bases for V and 0 bases for J; bases not matched to a gene: 10. This CDR3 contains 19 residues. CDR1 is LGHNA, CDR2 YSLEER, per germline. CDR3: CASSPATGTGYSGANVLTF. In nucleotides, the CDR3 is TGCGCCAGCAGCCCAGCTACCGGGACAGGGTACTCTGGGGCCAACGTCCTGACTTTC.

The chain employs TRBV30 and TRBJ1-3; D not resolved. The V gene lost 2 bases and the J gene lost 0 bases, with 11 bases spanning the gap. The germline V gene has CDR1 GTSNPN and CDR2 SVGIG (reference sequence). The CDR3 loop spans 15 amino acids. The CDR3 loop is CAWSRQVTSGNTIYF. In nucleotides, the CDR3 is TGTGCCTGGAGTCGGCAGGTGACCTCTGGAAACACCATATATTTT.

This clone was recorded once. The rearrangement uses TRBV25-1 and TRBJ2-3; D gene ambiguous. The CDR3 sequence is 13 residues long. Per germline, CDR1 MGHDK and CDR2 SYGVNS. Deletions cut 2 bases from V and 1 base from J, with 4 bases between. CDR3 nucleotides: TGTGCCAGCAGTGAAGCGGGCACAGATACGCAGTATTTT. As protein: CASSEAGTDTQYF.

This clone was seen just once. The chain has TRBV5-6 and TRBJ1-1; D is perhaps TRBD1 (6 bases). The CDR3 extends over 15 amino acids. Germline V CDR1 and CDR2: SGHDT, YYEEEE. Trimming shortened V by 3 bases and J by 5 bases, and 17 bases separated the two germline ends. This chain's CDR3 is CASSSRTVRGTEAFF. The DNA of the CDR3 is TGTGCCAGCAGCTCGAGGACTGTGAGGGGGACTGAAGCTTTCTTT.

V and J are TRBV4-3 and TRBJ2-1, with D uncertain. Trimming cost V 0 bases and J 5 bases, with 20 bases left between them. CDR3 length equals 18 residues. Germline-derived CDR1 and CDR2 are LGHNA and YSLEER. The CDR3 DNA reads as TGCGCCAGCAGCCAAGATGCGCAGGAGCGAGGACGGCACAATGAGCAGTTCTTC. Translated, it gives CASSQDAQERGRHNEQFF.

The rearrangement uses TRBV7-9 and TRBJ2-3; 13 bases fit TRBD2. The CDR3 consists of 19 residues. Germline V gene lookup returns CDR1 SEHNR and CDR2 FQNEAQ (reference sequence). Trimming at V came to 4 bases and at J to 0 bases, leaving 10 bases not matched to a gene. The CDR3 nucleotides are TGTGCCAGCAGCTCGAGACTAGCGGGAGGTCTTACTAGCACAGATACGCAGTATTTT. Its protein is CASSSRLAGGLTSTDTQYF.

The J gene is TRBJ2-7, the V gene TRBV2; D perhaps matches TRBD1 (5 bases). Trimming pared 0 bases from V and 6 bases from J, leaving 9 bases between. Germline lookup yields CDR1 SNHLY and CDR2 FYNNEI. The CDR3 loop spans 13 amino acids. The CDR3 is CASSEAHRGEQYF. Here the CDR3 DNA reads TGTGCCAGCAGTGAAGCGCATAGGGGCGAGCAGTACTTC.

This chain connects TRBV2 to TRBJ1-4; TRBD1 is a possible D gene (6 bases). CDR3 length: 14 amino acids. Trimming stripped 5 bases from V and 8 bases from J, with 15 bases between. Germline V gene sequence: CDR1 SNHLY, CDR2 FYNNEI. CDR3 DNA: TGTGCCAGCAGTAGAGGGGGGTTTGAGGAAAAACTGTTTTTT. It yields the protein CASSRGGFEEKLFF.

The chain has TRBV5-4 and TRBJ2-7, with TRBD2 as a possible D gene (6 bases). This CDR3 has 14 amino acids. Germline V gene data show CDR1 as SGHNT and CDR2 as YYREEE (reference sequence). V shed 3 bases and J shed 3 bases, with 13 bases lying between them. The CDR3 DNA sequence: TGTGCCAGCAGCTCTTGGGCGGGGAACTACGAGCAGTACTTC. Its translation is CASSSWAGNYEQYF.

The V call is TRBV27, the J call TRBJ2-2; 11 nucleotides agree with TRBD1. Per germline, CDR1 MNHEY and CDR2 SMNVEV (reference sequence). The junction had 2 bases not matched to a gene; V was cut back by 5 bases and J by 6 bases. The length of the CDR3 is 14 residues. CDR3 nucleotide sequence: TGTGCCAGCAGTCGGGACAGGGGGGCCGGGGAGCTGTTTTTT. Residues: CASSRDRGAGELFF.

Turning to this clone: Within the sample, other DNA sequences also encode this same CDR3. The chain carries TRBV11-3 and TRBJ1-2; D is undetermined. CDR3 size: 12 residues. Germline lookup yields CDR1 SGHNT and CDR2 YENEEA. With 0 bases removed from V and 4 bases from J, the gap between germline ends came to 3 bases. CDR3 in amino acids: CASSLDGYGYTF. The CDR3 DNA follows: TGTGCCAGCAGCTTAGATGGCTATGGCTACACCTTC.

This rearrangement joins TRBV7-3 to TRBJ2-1, with D perhaps matching TRBD2 (5 bases). The CDR3 is made up of 14 amino acids. Germline lookup yields CDR1 SGHTA and CDR2 FQGTGA. The ends were cut back, 3 bases at V and 5 bases at J, with 11 bases in the middle. The CDR3 sequence is CASSFATGNNEQFF. In DNA, the CDR3 is TGTGCCAGCAGCTTCGCTACCGGGAACAATGAGCAGTTCTTC.

The rearrangement uses TRBV9 and TRBJ1-1; 7 bases are shared with TRBD1. The CDR3 consists of 13 residues. Germline V lookup: CDR1 SGDLS, CDR2 YYNGEE. Germline trimming cut 4 bases from V and 1 base from J; bases unmatched to any gene: 1. Here the CDR3 DNA reads TGTGCCAGCAGCCAGGGGGGGAACACTGAAGCTTTCTTT. Its translation is CASSQGGNTEAFF.

With regard to this clone: This specimen includes other DNA sequences encoding the same CDR3. The chain has TRBV24-1 and TRBJ2-1; D uncertain. V lost 4 bases and J lost 4, with 4 bases in between. CDR3 length: 12 amino acids. Germline loops: CDR1 KGHDR, CDR2 SFDVKD. The CDR3 reads CATSDTYNEQFF. The CDR3 DNA is TGTGCCACCAGTGACACATACAATGAGCAGTTCTTC.

The J gene is TRBJ2-6, the V gene TRBV5-1, with D perhaps matching TRBD1 or TRBD2 (5 bases each). The V and J ends lost 1 base and 2 bases respectively, with 10 bases between them. The length of the CDR3 is 16 residues. The germline CDR1 and CDR2 sequences are SGHRS and YFSETQ. This CDR3 is CASSLRRGAGANVLTF. CDR3 nucleotides: TGCGCCAGCAGCTTGCGACGGGGCGCTGGGGCCAACGTCCTGACTTTC.

The chain employs TRBV5-1 and TRBJ2-7; D perhaps matches TRBD1 (5 bases). V lost 0 bases and J 2 bases, leaving 12 bases between the germline ends. Looked up from germline, CDR1 is SGHRS and CDR2 is YFSETQ. The CDR3 extends over 15 amino acids. CDR3: CASSLASQGTYEQYF. CDR3 sequence (DNA): TGCGCCAGCAGCTTGGCCAGCCAGGGAACCTACGAGCAGTACTTC.

V is TRBV20-1 and J is TRBJ1-3, with D tentatively TRBD1 (5 bases). Deletions cut 3 bases from V and 0 bases from J, with 15 bases between. Germline lookup yields CDR1 DFQATT and CDR2 SNEGSKA (reference sequence). This CDR3 is built from 16 residues. CDR3 amino acids: CSASRGRMNSGNTIYF. The DNA for the CDR3 is TGCAGTGCTAGTCGGGGACGGATGAACTCTGGAAACACCATATATTTT.

This clone was found a few times. The rearrangement uses TRBV30 and TRBJ1-6; no definite D call. Germline V gene sequence: CDR1 GTSNPN, CDR2 SVGIG (reference sequence). V lost 5 bases and J lost 1, with 12 bases in between. This CDR3 spans 15 amino acids. The CDR3, as DNA: TGTGCCTGGTCCGAGGATGGGTCCTATAATTCACCCCTCCACTTT. Amino acids: CAWSEDGSYNSPLHF.

As regards this clone: Other DNA variants within this sample encode the same CDR3. CDR3: CASSLSQGGTEAFF. CDR3 DNA: TGTGCCAGCAGCTTATCACAGGGGGGCACTGAAGCTTTCTTT. This sequence joins TRBV7-9 and TRBJ1-1; 8 nucleotides match TRBD1. Trimming took 2 bases from V and 4 from J; bases not matched to a gene: 3. Germline V gene sequence: CDR1 SEHNR, CDR2 FQNEAQ (reference sequence). This CDR3 spans 14 amino acids.

The CDR3 spells CASSGQGSTGELFF. The CDR3 DNA reads as TGTGCCAGCAGCGGACAGGGGTCCACCGGGGAGCTGTTTTTT. The chain joins TRBV28 to TRBJ2-2; 9 positions agree with TRBD1. The CDR3 is made up of 14 amino acids. From germline, CDR1 is MDHEN and CDR2 SYDVKM. After removal of 6 bases from V and 4 bases from J, the junction contained 3 bases not matched to a gene.

The genes are TRBV9 and TRBJ2-7; 7 nucleotides match TRBD2. The V and J ends lost 2 bases and 7 bases, in that order; junction bases with no gene match: 12. The CDR3 is 15 amino acids. The germline CDR1 and CDR2 sequences are SGDLS and YYNGEE. The CDR3 DNA sequence: TGTGCCAGCAGCGTTGGCGGGAGTTACTTGGGGGAGCAGTACTTC. Its translation is CASSVGGSYLGEQYF.